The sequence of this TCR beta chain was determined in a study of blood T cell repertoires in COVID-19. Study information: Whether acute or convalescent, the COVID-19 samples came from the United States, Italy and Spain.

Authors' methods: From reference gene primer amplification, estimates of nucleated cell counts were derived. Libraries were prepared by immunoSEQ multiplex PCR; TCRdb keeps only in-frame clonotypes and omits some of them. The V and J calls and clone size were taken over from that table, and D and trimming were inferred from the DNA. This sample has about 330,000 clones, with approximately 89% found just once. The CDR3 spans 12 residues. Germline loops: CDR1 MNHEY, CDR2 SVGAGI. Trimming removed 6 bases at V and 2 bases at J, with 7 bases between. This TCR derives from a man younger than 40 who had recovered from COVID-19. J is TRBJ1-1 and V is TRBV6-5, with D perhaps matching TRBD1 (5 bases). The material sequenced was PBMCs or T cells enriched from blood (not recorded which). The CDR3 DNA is TGTGCCAGCAGCCAGGGTAACACTGAAGCTTTCTTT. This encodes CASSQGNTEAFF.